The source of this T cell receptor (beta chain) is a study of quantifying T cell responses using KT2 cells. Study-wide context: RNA was reverse transcribed with TCR alpha and beta constant-region primers.

This clonotype was recorded at least ten times. A single-stranded UMI oligo with SP2 sequence was ligated to cDNA 3' ends. An equimolar mix of RC1.1 and RC1.2 primed the beta chain across TRBC1 and TRBC2. TCRdb fed the UMI-ligation and nested PCR reads into MiXCR, producing one record per CDR3 protein. The table shows more than 55,000 distinct CDR3 sequences, with approximately 13% occurring only once. Known numbers of the T cell clone KT2 were added to PBMC. V was trimmed by 2 bases and J by 6 bases, leaving 19 bases between them. The CDR3 totals 17 residues. Germline V gene lookup returns CDR1 KGHSH and CDR2 LQKENI.

The receptor was isolated from a human donor. This sequence joins TRBV18 and TRBJ2-2, with D perhaps matching TRBD1 (5 bases). Material: PBMCs spiked with cells of the T cell clone KT2. As DNA, the CDR3 is TGTGCCAGCTCACCAAGGATCGCAGGGCAGGATGCCGGGGAGCTGTTTTTT. Its translation: CASSPRIAGQDAGELFF.